The 8 T cell receptor beta chains reported below all come from one sample, sequenced in a study of vaccination and CD4 T cells after COVID-19. Specified treatment: roughly ten-day PBMC culture with coronavirus spike peptide pools or control peptides (ViraFEST assay). Oncomine TCR Beta short-read sequencing was applied to DNA from cultured CD4+ T cells. Each CDR3 protein is one row after TCRdb ran MiXCR on the PCR reads. Of about 20,000 distinct CDR3 sequences in the sample, 45% to 70% were seen once. For these receptors, no antigen is known. The specimen sequenced was CD4+ T cells from blood, cultured in vitro. The receptors here all came from a human donor who had recovered from COVID-19.

The chain carries TRBV20-1 and TRBJ2-5; tentatively, D is TRBD2 (5 bases). V shed 5 bases and J shed 5 bases, with 24 bases lying between them. Germline V gene sequence: CDR1 DFQATT, CDR2 SNEGSKA (reference sequence). CDR3 length: 16 residues. CDR3 loop: CSAEQKGRRRGETQYF. CDR3 sequence (DNA): TGCAGTGCTGAACAAAAGGGTCGTAGGAGAGGGGAGACCCAGTACTTC.

In its sample, this clonotype was seen a few times. This chain connects TRBV20-1 to TRBJ1-3, with TRBD1 identical over 7 bases. The CDR3 loop spans 16 amino acids. Germline trimming cut 0 bases from V and 0 bases from J; bases unmatched to any gene: 5. Germline V gene sequence: CDR1 DFQATT, CDR2 SNEGSKA (reference sequence). The CDR3 protein is CSARDPTGHSGNTIYF. The CDR3, as DNA: TGCAGTGCTAGAGATCCGACAGGGCACTCTGGAAACACCATATATTTT.

The chain recombines TRBV12-3 or TRBV12-4 with TRBJ1-3, with D unclear. The CDR3 runs to 12 residues. V lost 7 bases to trimming and J lost 2 bases, with 6 bases between them. The CDR3 DNA reads TGTGCCAGCACCCGGACTGGAAACACCATATATTTT. Its translation: CASTRTGNTIYF.

This clonotype was counted only a few times. The gene calls are TRBV2 and TRBJ2-5, with D perhaps matching TRBD1 or TRBD2 (5 bases each). CDR1 and CDR2 (germline): SNHLY, FYNNEI. This CDR3 has 13 residues. V was pared by 7 bases and J by 1 base, with 10 bases between. The CDR3 protein is CASNRDAQETQYF. In DNA form, the CDR3 reads TGTGCCAGCAATCGGGACGCCCAAGAGACCCAGTACTTC.

The chain uses TRBV10-3 and TRBJ2-2; no definite D call. Trimming shortened V by 4 bases and J by 6 bases, and 9 bases separated the two germline ends. Germline CDR1 is ENHRY and CDR2 is SYGVKD. CDR3 length: 13 amino acids. CDR3 protein: CAISAPPPGELFF. DNA of the CDR3: TGTGCCATCAGTGCTCCCCCCCCCGGGGAGCTGTTTTTT.

As to this clonotype: One end of the junction varies from germline; a read error may be responsible. The gene calls are TRBV27 and TRBJ1-6; 8 nucleotides line up with TRBD1. This CDR3 region has 17 residues. The germline gives CDR1 MNHEY, CDR2 SMNVEV (reference sequence). CDR3 region: CASSLSSGGADNSPPHF. CDR3 bases: TGTGCCAGCAGTTTATCTTCAGGGGGCGCAGATAATTCACCCCCCCACTTT.

The chain links TRBV20-1 to TRBJ1-1, with 9 positions matching TRBD1. With V trimmed by 3 bases and J by 3 bases, 8 bases remained unmatched. From germline, CDR1 is DFQATT and CDR2 SNEGSKA (reference sequence). The CDR3 is made up of 15 amino acids. The CDR3 DNA reads TGCAGTGCTAGCGGGACAGGGAGGATGGACACTGAAGCTTTCTTT. Protein product: CSASGTGRMDTEAFF.

This clonotype was seen a handful of times. The chain uses TRBV21-1 and TRBJ1-1; TRBD1 is the table's D call and was not checked against the DNA. TRBV21-1 corresponds to a pseudogene. The CDR3 sequence is 14 residues long. The CDR3 sequence: CASSKEGTNTEAFF. The CDR3 nucleotides are TGTGCCAGCAGCAAAGAAGGGACGAACACTGAAGCTTTCTTT.